This entry lists 4 T cell receptor beta chains sequenced from one sample in a study of T-cell memory formation after mild COVID-19. TCRdb re-analysed the 5' RACE reads in MiXCR, keeping a single row per CDR3 protein. Of 55,000 to 65,000 distinct CDR3 sequences in the sample, around a tenth were seen once. Material: PBMCs or a T cell subset sorted from them (not recorded which). The receptors here all came from a man aged 18 to 30 who had mild COVID-19 (a few samples of this study predate the infection). Cell type and time point are not known.

In this sample, this clonotype turned up a few times. V gene TRBV7-2 combines with J gene TRBJ2-3, with 11 nucleotides matching TRBD2. The germline V gene encodes CDR1 SGHTA and CDR2 FQGNSA. J was trimmed by 3 bases and V by 4 bases; bases with no gene match: 3. The CDR3 has 15 residues. DNA for the CDR3: TGTGCCAGCAGCTATAGCGGGGGGGAGACAGATACGCAGTATTTT. Protein: CASSYSGGETDTQYF.

This clonotype has more than one count but fewer than ten. The chain links TRBV7-3 to TRBJ2-3; 8 positions agree with TRBD1. Germline-derived CDR1 and CDR2 are SGHTA and FQGTGA. The CDR3 is made up of 15 amino acids. V shed 5 bases and J 3 bases; nucleotides not matched to a gene: 7. CDR3 region: CASSPRTGYTDTQYF. DNA of the CDR3: TGTGCCAGCAGCCCCCGGACAGGGTATACAGATACGCAGTATTTT.

This chain connects TRBV7-8 to TRBJ1-2; D is perhaps TRBD1 (5 bases). V lost 5 bases and J 4 bases, leaving 17 bases between the germline ends. This CDR3 is built from 15 residues. Germline assignment: CDR1 SGHVS and CDR2 FQNEAQ. The CDR3 sequence: CASSQRDGNLYGYTF. The CDR3 nucleotides read TGTGCCAGCAGCCAGAGGGACGGAAACCTCTATGGCTACACCTTC.

This clonotype was detected only a few times. The chain recombines TRBV7-2 with TRBJ2-5; D is unresolved. The CDR3 runs to 12 residues. V dropped 5 bases and J dropped 5 bases, with 9 bases sitting between them. CDR1 and CDR2 from the germline V gene are SGHTA and FQGNSA. The CDR3 spells CASSPLFETQYF. The DNA of the CDR3 is TGTGCCAGCAGCCCCCTTTTCGAGACCCAGTACTTC.